Following are 32 T cell receptor beta chains from one sample sequenced in a study of Ad26.COV2.S vaccination and SARS-CoV-2 variants. TCRdb's copy holds only in-frame clones and misses some; the assay was immunoSEQ multiplex PCR. The data hold 250,000 or so clones, with roughly 89% observed a single time. The treatment was: around 19 received Ad26.COV2.S at low or high dose, single or two shots; a few received placebo; per-sample allocation not given. The investigators took samples on day 63 after the first vaccine or placebo injection. The source material was peripheral blood, sampled in a trial of Ad26.COV2.S vaccine versus placebo. The source is a person aged 18-65 years who received the Ad26.COV2.S COVID-19 vaccine or a placebo.

V usage is TRBV6-5 and J usage is TRBJ1-5; 8 nucleotides match TRBD1. The CDR3 length is 15 residues. Trimming at V came to 4 bases and at J to 5 bases, leaving 7 bases not matched to a gene. Germline V gene sequence: CDR1 MNHEY, CDR2 SVGAGI. The CDR3 region is CASSSLPQGDQPQHF. The DNA of the CDR3 is TGTGCCAGCAGTTCTCTACCACAGGGGGATCAGCCCCAGCATTTT.

The chain employs TRBV19 and TRBJ1-5; TRBD1 is a possible D gene (6 bases). Germline CDR1 reads LNHDA; CDR2 reads SQIVND (reference sequence). The V gene lost 5 bases and the J gene lost 3 bases, with 11 bases spanning the gap. The CDR3 extends over 14 amino acids. CDR3 sequence (DNA): TGTGCCAGTAGTTCGCAGGGGTCCAATCAGCCCCAGCATTTT. It specifies CASSSQGSNQPQHF.

The rearrangement links TRBV5-4 to TRBJ2-1, with TRBD2 matching 10 bases. CDR1 and CDR2 (germline): SGHNT, YYREEE (reference sequence). V was clipped by 0 bases and J by 5 bases; unmatched bases: 11. The CDR3 length is 18 residues. In DNA, the CDR3 is TGTGCCAGCAGCTTGGCCATGCTAGCGGGAGAATTGCACAATGAGCAGTTCTTC. Translation: CASSLAMLAGELHNEQFF. Based on the CDR3 plus reference TRBV5-4 and TRBJ2-1, the full variable domain is ETGVTQSPTHLIKTRGQQVTLRCSSQSGHNTVSWYQQALGQGPQFIFQYYREEENGRGNFPPRFSGLQFPNYSSELNVNALELDDSALYLCASSLAMLAGELHNEQFFGPGTRLTVL.

The chain is built from TRBV6-5 and TRBJ1-1; D possibly corresponds to TRBD1 (5 bases). This CDR3 is built from 14 residues. Germline V gene lookup returns CDR1 MNHEY and CDR2 SVGAGI. Trimming pared 2 bases from V and 3 bases from J, leaving 10 bases between. The CDR3 is CASSYAVGDTEAFF. The CDR3 nucleotides read TGTGCCAGCAGTTACGCGGTGGGGGACACTGAAGCTTTCTTT.

The J gene is TRBJ2-3, the V gene TRBV7-2; D is uncertain. Germline-derived CDR1 and CDR2 are SGHTA and FQGNSA. Trimming took 8 bases from V and 4 from J, leaving 19 bases between them. The CDR3 loop spans 15 amino acids. Written as DNA, the CDR3 is TGTGCCAGCTCACTTCAGGTGGATTCCTCAGATACGCAGTATTTT. Amino acid sequence: CASSLQVDSSDTQYF.

This chain links TRBV5-4 with TRBJ1-6; 7 nucleotides agree with TRBD1. Germline V CDR1 and CDR2: SGHNT, YYREEE (reference sequence). The trim removed 0 bases at V and 7 bases at J, leaving 7 bases unmatched. The CDR3 consists of 16 residues. CDR3 DNA sequence: TGTGCCAGCAGCTTGGCTTCAGGGGGATCGAATTCACCCCTCCACTTT. Translation: CASSLASGGSNSPLHF. Variable domain in full (rest from reference TRBV5-4 and TRBJ1-6): ETGVTQSPTHLIKTRGQQVTLRCSSQSGHNTVSWYQQALGQGPQFIFQYYREEENGRGNFPPRFSGLQFPNYSSELNVNALELDDSALYLCASSLASGGSNSPLHFGNGTRLTVT.

The chain uses TRBV2 and TRBJ2-3, with TRBD1 identical over 7 bases. In germline, CDR1 is SNHLY, CDR2 FYNNEI. This CDR3 has 14 residues. V trimming: 5 bases; J trimming: 5 bases; junction bases outside the gene matches: 7. The CDR3 DNA sequence: TGTGCCAGCAGTCGCCCAGGGGGTCAAGATACGCAGTATTTT. Amino acids: CASSRPGGQDTQYF. The whole variable domain, remainder taken from reference TRBV2 and TRBJ2-3, is EPEVTQTPSHQVTQMGQEVILRCVPISNHLYFYWYRQILGQKVEFLVSFYNNEISEKSEIFDDQFSVERPDGSNFTLKIRSTKLEDSAMYFCASSRPGGQDTQYFGPGTRLTVL.

The chain combines TRBV3-1 (or the pseudogene TRBV3-2) with TRBJ2-2; 7 bases align to TRBD2. The CDR3 is made up of 16 amino acids. Germline loops: CDR1 LGHDT, CDR2 YNNKEL (reference sequence). With 1 base clipped from V and 0 bases from J, the junction kept 2 bases outside the gene matches. DNA for the CDR3: TGTGCCAGCAGCCAAGCGAGCGGGACGAACACCGGGGAGCTGTTTTTT. Translating gives CASSQASGTNTGELFF.

The chain is built from TRBV2 and TRBJ2-5; 14 bases are shared with TRBD2. V was pared by 9 bases and J by 1 base, with 4 bases of the junction left unmatched. Germline assignment: CDR1 SNHLY and CDR2 FYNNEI. The CDR3 is 15 amino acids. Here the CDR3 reads CASSGLAGVQETQYF. The CDR3 DNA is TGTGCCAGTTCGGGACTAGCGGGGGTCCAAGAGACCCAGTACTTC.

The CDR3 here is CASSRDGSSGNTIYF. CDR3 DNA: TGCGCCAGCAGCCGGGACGGCTCCTCTGGAAACACCATATATTTT. This chain connects TRBV4-3 to TRBJ1-3; maybe TRBD1 (5 bases). The ends were cut back, 4 bases at V and 0 bases at J, with 10 bases in the middle. Germline V gives CDR1 LGHNA, CDR2 YSLEER. This CDR3 spans 15 amino acids.

The genes are TRBV5-1 and TRBJ2-7; weak D call: TRBD1 (6 bases). The CDR3 contains 16 residues. Germline values: CDR1 SGHRS, CDR2 YFSETQ. V dropped 4 bases and J dropped 0 bases, with 17 bases sitting between them. The CDR3 bases are TGCGCCAGCAGCGGGGGAATTGACAGGAGCTCCTACGAGCAGTACTTC. Its protein product is CASSGGIDRSSYEQYF.

V is TRBV27 and J is TRBJ2-3; D is ambiguous. The germline V gene encodes CDR1 MNHEY and CDR2 SMNVEV (reference sequence). Trimming removed 0 bases from V and 2 bases from J, with 9 bases in between. CDR3 length: 15 residues. The CDR3: CASSLSRAPTDTQYF. CDR3 bases: TGTGCCAGCAGTTTATCGAGAGCCCCCACAGATACGCAGTATTTT.

The chain recombines TRBV7-3 with TRBJ2-6, with TRBD1 matching over 10 bases. V shed 5 bases and J 3 bases; nucleotides not matched to a gene: 10. This CDR3 is 18 amino acids long. Germline-derived CDR1 and CDR2 are SGHTA and FQGTGA. For the CDR3, the DNA is TGTGCCAGCAGCGCTACGGGACAGGGGATTGGTGGGGCCAACGTCCTGACTTTC. It codes for CASSATGQGIGGANVLTF.

The chain recombines TRBV18 with TRBJ2-7, with TRBD2 identical over 8 bases. Losses at the gene ends were 6 bases for V and 1 base for J; bases not matched to a gene: 5. The CDR3 contains 14 residues. Germline-derived CDR1 and CDR2 are KGHSH and LQKENI. The CDR3: CASSSLAGSYEQYF. In DNA form, the CDR3 reads TGTGCCAGCTCCAGCTTAGCGGGGTCCTACGAGCAGTACTTC.

This clone was seen once. The chain recombines TRBV20-1 with TRBJ2-7, with D possibly being TRBD1 (6 bases). In germline, CDR1 is DFQATT, CDR2 SNEGSKA (reference sequence). The CDR3 totals 12 residues. V lost 3 bases and J 2 bases, leaving 8 bases between the germline ends. The CDR3 nucleotides are TGCAGTGCTAGTCAGGGGACCTACGAGCAGTACTTC. Translating it yields CSASQGTYEQYF.

The chain couples TRBV9 to TRBJ1-1; D might be TRBD1 (5 bases). Trimming took off 0 bases at V and 2 bases at J, with 11 bases between the two ends. CDR3 length: 15 residues. The germline gives CDR1 SGDLS, CDR2 YYNGEE. In DNA, the CDR3 is TGTGCCAGCAGCGTAGCGGGGCTGGGAAACACTGAAGCTTTCTTT. The encoded protein is CASSVAGLGNTEAFF.

This rearrangement joins TRBV7-2 to TRBJ1-6; TRBD1 might be the D (5 bases). The germline V gene has CDR1 SGHTA and CDR2 FQGNSA. CDR3 length equals 15 residues. V shed 4 bases and J shed 7 bases, with 14 bases lying between them. CDR3 sequence reads: CASSYLGGVNSPLHF. The CDR3 region has the DNA TGTGCCAGCAGCTACCTTGGGGGGGTGAATTCACCCCTCCACTTT.

The chain carries TRBV9 and TRBJ1-4, with 9 positions matching TRBD1. Germline assignment: CDR1 SGDLS and CDR2 YYNGEE. Trimming at V came to 2 bases and at J to 8 bases, leaving 1 base not matched to a gene. This CDR3 is built from 13 residues. The CDR3 loop is CASSVTGGEKLFF. In nucleotides, the CDR3 is TGTGCCAGCAGCGTGACAGGGGGGGAAAAACTGTTTTTT.

The chain couples TRBV27 to TRBJ1-1; D is undetermined. CDR1 is MNHEY and CDR2 is SMNVEV in the germline V gene (reference sequence). The CDR3 has 13 amino acids. V was pared by 7 bases and J by 0 bases, with 9 bases between. The CDR3 loop is CASKADLNTEAFF. The CDR3 DNA reads as TGTGCCAGCAAGGCAGATCTGAACACTGAAGCTTTCTTT.

V usage is TRBV4-2 and J usage is TRBJ1-2; D call uncertain. The V gene's germline CDR1 is LGHNA and CDR2 YNFKEQ. The CDR3 sequence is 17 residues long. Trimming cost V 0 bases and J 4 bases, with 18 bases left between them. CDR3 nucleotides: TGTGCCAGCAGCCAAGAAAGCGGGCTCGAGTTCCCCTATGGCTACACCTTC. This gives the protein CASSQESGLEFPYGYTF.

This rearrangement joins TRBV18 to TRBJ2-7; 7 bases match TRBD1. Germline V lookup: CDR1 KGHSH, CDR2 LQKENI. The CDR3 runs to 13 residues. V lost 5 bases, J lost 2 bases, and 3 bases stayed unmatched. The CDR3 reads CASSSGTAYEQYV. The CDR3 bases are TGTGCCAGCTCATCCGGGACAGCCTACGAGCAGTACGTC.

V is TRBV5-8 and J is TRBJ2-3; 10 bases map to TRBD2. The CDR3 totals 17 residues. Germline lookup yields CDR1 SGHTS and CDR2 YDEGEE. Trimming removed 4 bases from V and 2 bases from J; junction bases left unmatched: 10. CDR3 sequence: CASSLIGTSADTDTQYF. In DNA, the CDR3 is TGTGCCAGCAGCCTGATCGGGACTAGCGCCGACACAGATACGCAGTATTTT.

The rearrangement joins TRBV18 to TRBJ2-3; 11 bases are a match to TRBD2. The ends lost 4 bases at V and 2 bases at J; junction bases unmatched: 2. This CDR3 has 15 residues. CDR1 and CDR2 from the germline V gene are KGHSH and LQKENI. The CDR3 loop reads CASSQLAGDTDTQYF. The CDR3 bases are TGTGCCAGCTCACAACTAGCGGGGGACACAGATACGCAGTATTTT.

The chain joins TRBV5-8 to TRBJ1-2, with 7 positions matching TRBD1. Germline V lookup: CDR1 SGHTS, CDR2 YDEGEE. The CDR3 has 15 amino acids. Trimming took 2 bases from V and 0 from J; bases not matched to a gene: 4. Written as DNA, the CDR3 is TGTGCCAGCAGCTTTGACAGGGCAGCTAACTATGGCTACACCTTC. It encodes CASSFDRAANYGYTF.

This CDR3 reads CASSRPTGAYEQYV. DNA for the CDR3: TGTGCCAGCAGCCGCCCGACAGGGGCCTACGAGCAGTACGTC. The chain links TRBV6-2 or TRBV6-3 to TRBJ2-7; TRBD1 matches at 8 bases. The CDR3 runs to 14 residues. The germline gives CDR1 MNHEY, CDR2 SVGEGT. V shed 6 bases and J 2 bases; nucleotides not matched to a gene: 6.

The V gene is TRBV25-1, the J gene TRBJ1-4, with D possibly matching TRBD1 (5 bases). Germline CDR1 and CDR2: MGHDK and SYGVNS. Trimming removed 4 bases from V and 7 bases from J, with 13 bases in between. CDR3 length equals 14 residues. CDR3 nucleotides: TGTGCCAGCAGTGGGGGGGAGGGCGGTGAAAAACTGTTTTTT. Translated, it gives CASSGGEGGEKLFF.

The chain combines TRBV6-4 with TRBJ2-1; 12 positions agree with TRBD2. Germline CDR1 and CDR2: MRHNA and SNTAGT. CDR3 length: 15 amino acids. Trimming cost V 2 bases and J 4 bases; bases outside gene matches: 0. The CDR3 nucleotides read TGTGCCAGCAGTGACGGGACTAGCGGGTACAATGAGCAGTTCTTC. Protein sequence: CASSDGTSGYNEQFF.

V is TRBV7-3 and J is TRBJ2-2; D is unclear. CDR1 SGHTA and CDR2 FQGTGA come from the germline V gene. CDR3 length: 12 residues. V was pared by 4 bases and J by 3 bases, with 3 bases between. In DNA, the CDR3 is TGTGCCAGCAGCTCGGACACCGGGGAGCTGTTTTTT. It codes for CASSSDTGELFF.

The chain combines TRBV4-2 with TRBJ1-5; 7 nucleotides match TRBD1. Germline-derived CDR1 and CDR2 are LGHNA and YNFKEQ. The CDR3 is 17 residues long. V shed 0 bases, J shed 5 bases, and the junction held 10 bases outside the gene matches. The DNA of the CDR3 is TGTGCCAGCAGCCAAGAGGCAGGGGGAGGGTTCCATCAGCCCCAGCATTTT. This encodes CASSQEAGGGFHQPQHF.

J is TRBJ2-3 and V is TRBV5-1; 8 bases are a match to TRBD1. The junction had 10 bases not matched to a gene; V was cut back by 2 bases and J by 2 bases. CDR1 SGHRS and CDR2 YFSETQ come from the germline V gene. The CDR3 has 17 amino acids. The CDR3 spells CASSFGHGTGPTDTQYF. The CDR3 bases are TGCGCCAGCAGCTTTGGTCACGGGACAGGCCCCACAGATACGCAGTATTTT. The full variable domain, completed using reference TRBV5-1 and TRBJ2-3, is KAGVTQTPRYLIKTRGQQVTLSCSPISGHRSVSWYQQTPGQGLQFLFEYFSETQRNKGNFPGRFSGRQFSNSRSEMNVSTLELGDSALYLCASSFGHGTGPTDTQYFGPGTRLTVL.

The chain combines TRBV9 with TRBJ2-3; 9 positions agree with TRBD1. Germline V lookup: CDR1 SGDLS, CDR2 YYNGEE. The CDR3 loop spans 16 amino acids. V lost 4 bases to trimming and J lost 3 bases; unmatched junction nucleotides: 9. CDR3 DNA sequence: TGTGCCAGCAGCAACCGCCGGGACAGGGCAACAGATACGCAGTATTTT. Amino acid sequence: CASSNRRDRATDTQYF.

The chain links TRBV4-1 to TRBJ1-1; tentatively, D is TRBD1 (5 bases). From germline, CDR1 is MGHRA and CDR2 YSYEKL. The CDR3 runs to 15 residues. The V end lost 2 bases, the J end lost 1 base, and 11 bases lay between the germline ends. CDR3 residues: CASSQYRSGNTEAFF. The CDR3 bases are TGCGCCAGCAGCCAATACAGGAGTGGGAACACTGAAGCTTTCTTT.